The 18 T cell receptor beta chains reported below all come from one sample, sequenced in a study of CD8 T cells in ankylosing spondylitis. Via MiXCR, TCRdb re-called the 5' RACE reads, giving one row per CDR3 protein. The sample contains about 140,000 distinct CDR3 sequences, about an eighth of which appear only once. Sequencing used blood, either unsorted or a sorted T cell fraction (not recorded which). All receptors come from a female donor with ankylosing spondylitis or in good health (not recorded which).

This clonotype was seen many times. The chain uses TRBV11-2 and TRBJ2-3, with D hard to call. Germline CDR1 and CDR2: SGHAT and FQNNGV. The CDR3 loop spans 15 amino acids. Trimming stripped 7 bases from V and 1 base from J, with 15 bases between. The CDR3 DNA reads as TGTGCCAGCACCCCGACTTGGCTTGGCACAGATACGCAGTATTTT. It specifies CASTPTWLGTDTQYF.

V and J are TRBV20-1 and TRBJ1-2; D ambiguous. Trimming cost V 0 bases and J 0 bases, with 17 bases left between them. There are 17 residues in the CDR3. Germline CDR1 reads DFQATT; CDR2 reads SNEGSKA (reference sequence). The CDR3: CSARDRGGPLTNYGYTF. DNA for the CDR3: TGCAGTGCTAGAGATAGAGGCGGCCCGCTCACTAACTATGGCTACACCTTC.

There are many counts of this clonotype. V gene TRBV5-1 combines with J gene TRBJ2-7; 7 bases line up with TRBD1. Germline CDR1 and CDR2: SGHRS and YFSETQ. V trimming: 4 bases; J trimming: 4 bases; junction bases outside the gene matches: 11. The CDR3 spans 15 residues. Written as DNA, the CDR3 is TGCGCCAGCAGCCCGGACGGGACAGTGTTATACGAGCAGTACTTC. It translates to CASSPDGTVLYEQYF. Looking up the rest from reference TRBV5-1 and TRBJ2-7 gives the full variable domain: KAGVTQTPRYLIKTRGQQVTLSCSPISGHRSVSWYQQTPGQGLQFLFEYFSETQRNKGNFPGRFSGRQFSNSRSEMNVSTLELGDSALYLCASSPDGTVLYEQYFGPGTRLTVT.

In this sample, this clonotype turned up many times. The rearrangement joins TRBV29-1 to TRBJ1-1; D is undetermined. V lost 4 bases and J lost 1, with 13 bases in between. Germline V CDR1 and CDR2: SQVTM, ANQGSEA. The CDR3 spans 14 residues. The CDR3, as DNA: TGCAGCGTTGTCTCGGGGAACAGGAACACTGAAGCTTTCTTT. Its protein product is CSVVSGNRNTEAFF.

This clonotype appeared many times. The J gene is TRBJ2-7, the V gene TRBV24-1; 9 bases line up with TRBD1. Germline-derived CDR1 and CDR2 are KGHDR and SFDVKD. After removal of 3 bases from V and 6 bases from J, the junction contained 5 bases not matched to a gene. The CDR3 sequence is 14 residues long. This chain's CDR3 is CATSDTGQGFEQYF. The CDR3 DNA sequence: TGTGCCACCAGTGATACAGGACAGGGGTTCGAGCAGTACTTC.

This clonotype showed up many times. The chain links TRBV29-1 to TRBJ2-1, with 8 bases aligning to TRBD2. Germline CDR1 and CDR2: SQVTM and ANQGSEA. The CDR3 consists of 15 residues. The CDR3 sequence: CSSGLGSSDYGEQFF. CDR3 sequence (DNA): TGCAGTTCGGGACTAGGTTCATCCGATTACGGTGAGCAGTTCTTC.

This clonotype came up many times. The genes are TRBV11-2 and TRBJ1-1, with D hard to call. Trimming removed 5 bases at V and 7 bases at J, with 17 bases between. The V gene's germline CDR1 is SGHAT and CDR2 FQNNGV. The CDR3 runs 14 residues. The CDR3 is CASSPIRGGDEAFF. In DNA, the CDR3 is TGTGCCAGCAGCCCTATACGGGGAGGAGATGAAGCTTTCTTT. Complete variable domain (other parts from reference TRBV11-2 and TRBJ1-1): EAGVAQSPRYKIIEKRQSVAFWCNPISGHATLYWYQQILGQGPKLLIQFQNNGVVDDSQLPKDRFSAERLKGVDSTLKIQPAKLEDSAVYLCASSPIRGGDEAFFGQGTRLTVV.

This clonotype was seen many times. This CDR3 is CASSQGQSNTEAFF. The DNA for the CDR3 is TGTGCCAGCAGCCAAGGACAGTCGAACACTGAAGCTTTCTTT. The V gene is TRBV3-1, the J gene TRBJ1-1; D perhaps matches TRBD1 (5 bases). Germline CDR1 reads LGHDT; CDR2 reads YNNKEL (reference sequence). The V and J ends lost 1 base and 1 base respectively, with 7 bases between them. This CDR3 has 14 amino acids.

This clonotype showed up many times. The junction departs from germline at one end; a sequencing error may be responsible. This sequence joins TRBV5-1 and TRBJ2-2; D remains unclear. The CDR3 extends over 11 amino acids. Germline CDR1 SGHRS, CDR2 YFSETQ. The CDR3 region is CASRLAGELFF. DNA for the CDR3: TGCGCCAGCAGGTTGGCCGGGGAGCTGTTTTTT.

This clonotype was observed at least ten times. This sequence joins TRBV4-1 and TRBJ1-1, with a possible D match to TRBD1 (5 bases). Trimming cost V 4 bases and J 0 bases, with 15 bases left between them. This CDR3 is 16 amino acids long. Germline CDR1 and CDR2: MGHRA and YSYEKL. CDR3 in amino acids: CASSLRPGRMNTEAFF. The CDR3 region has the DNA TGCGCCAGCAGCCTTAGACCGGGACGGATGAACACTGAAGCTTTCTTT.

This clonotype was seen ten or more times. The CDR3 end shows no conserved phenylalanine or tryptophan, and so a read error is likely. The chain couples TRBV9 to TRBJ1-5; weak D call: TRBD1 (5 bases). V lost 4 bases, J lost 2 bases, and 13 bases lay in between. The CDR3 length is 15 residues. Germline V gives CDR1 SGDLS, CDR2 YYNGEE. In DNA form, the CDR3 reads TGTGCCAGCAGCCCAGGCGGGGGACGCAATCAGCCCCAGCATTCT. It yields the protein CASSPGGGRNQPQHS.

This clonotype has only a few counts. In nucleotides, the CDR3 is TGTGCCAGCAGTGCAAGACTAGTGGGGCAAGAGACCCAGTACTTC. It codes for CASSARLVGQETQYF. This chain uses TRBV12-3 or TRBV12-4 with TRBJ2-5, with a tentative D call TRBD2 (6 bases). V was shortened by 5 bases and J by 2 bases, with 15 bases between the two germline ends. The CDR3 has 15 amino acids.

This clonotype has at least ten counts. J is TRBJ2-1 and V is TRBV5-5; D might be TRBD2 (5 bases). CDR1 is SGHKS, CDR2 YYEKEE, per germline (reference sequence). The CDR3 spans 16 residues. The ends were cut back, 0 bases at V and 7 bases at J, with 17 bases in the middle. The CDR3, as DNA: TGTGCCAGCAGCTTGGGCGGTATGTCCACTAGGAATGAGCAGTTCTTC. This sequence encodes CASSLGGMSTRNEQFF. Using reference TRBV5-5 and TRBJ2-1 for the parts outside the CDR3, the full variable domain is DAGVTQSPTHLIKTRGQQVTLRCSPISGHKSVSWYQQVLGQGPQFIFQYYEKEERGRGNFPDRFSARQFPNYSSELNVNALLLGDSALYLCASSLGGMSTRNEQFFGPGTRLTVL.

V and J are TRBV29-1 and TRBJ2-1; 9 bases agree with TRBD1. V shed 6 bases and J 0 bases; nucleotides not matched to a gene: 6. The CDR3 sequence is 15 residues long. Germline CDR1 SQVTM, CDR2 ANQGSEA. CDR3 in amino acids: CSVGGTGSSYNEQFF. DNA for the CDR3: TGCAGCGTGGGGGGGACAGGGAGCTCCTACAATGAGCAGTTCTTC.

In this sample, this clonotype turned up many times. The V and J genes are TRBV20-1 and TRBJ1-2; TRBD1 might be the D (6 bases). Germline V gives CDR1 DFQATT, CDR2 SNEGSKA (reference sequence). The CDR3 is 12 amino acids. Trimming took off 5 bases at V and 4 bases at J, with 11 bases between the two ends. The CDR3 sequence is CSAPRGGYGYTF. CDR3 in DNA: TGCAGTGCTCCCAGGGGAGGCTATGGCTACACCTTC.

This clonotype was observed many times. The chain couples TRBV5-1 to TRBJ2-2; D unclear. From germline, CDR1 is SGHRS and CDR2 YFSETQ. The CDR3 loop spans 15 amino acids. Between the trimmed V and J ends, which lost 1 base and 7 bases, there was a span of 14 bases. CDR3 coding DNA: TGCGCCAGCAGCTTGATAGTAGGTCGTGACGGGGAGCTGTTTTTT. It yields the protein CASSLIVGRDGELFF. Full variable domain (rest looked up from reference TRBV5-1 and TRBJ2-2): KAGVTQTPRYLIKTRGQQVTLSCSPISGHRSVSWYQQTPGQGLQFLFEYFSETQRNKGNFPGRFSGRQFSNSRSEMNVSTLELGDSALYLCASSLIVGRDGELFFGEGSRLTVL.

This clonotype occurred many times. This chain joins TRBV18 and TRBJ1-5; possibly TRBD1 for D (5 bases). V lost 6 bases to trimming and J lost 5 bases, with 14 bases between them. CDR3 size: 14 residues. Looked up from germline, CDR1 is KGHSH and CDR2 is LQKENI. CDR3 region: CASSRGDVDQPQHF. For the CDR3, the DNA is TGTGCCAGCTCTCGGGGCGACGTGGATCAGCCCCAGCATTTT. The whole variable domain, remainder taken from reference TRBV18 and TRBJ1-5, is NAGVMQNPRHLVRRRGQEARLRCSPMKGHSHVYWYRQLPEEGLKFMVYLQKENIIDESGMPKERFSAEFPKEGPSILRIQQVVRGDSAAYFCASSRGDVDQPQHFGDGTRLSIL.

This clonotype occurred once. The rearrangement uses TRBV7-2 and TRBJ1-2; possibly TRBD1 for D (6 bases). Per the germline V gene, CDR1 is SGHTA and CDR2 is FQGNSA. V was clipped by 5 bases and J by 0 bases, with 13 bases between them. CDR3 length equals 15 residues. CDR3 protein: CASSSYGTTNYGYTF. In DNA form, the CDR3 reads TGTGCCAGCAGCAGTTACGGGACAACTAACTATGGCTACACCTTC.